These 9 T cell receptor beta chains were sequenced from one sample in a study of beta chain features in type 1 diabetes. Expressed TCRB transcripts were sequenced after all isolated RNA was converted to cDNA. Assay: immunoSEQ multiplex PCR; the TCRdb copy retains only in-frame clones and omits some. The profile covers around 430,000 clones, with 30% appearing a single time and almost 0.065% taken by the ten largest. The sequenced material came from naive CD4+ T cells from blood. Receptors originate from a young man in good health.

The chain couples TRBV7-9 to TRBJ2-2; D gene uncertain. V shed 5 bases and J shed 5 bases, with 9 bases lying between them. There are 13 residues in the CDR3. The germline gives CDR1 SEHNR, CDR2 FQNEAQ (reference sequence). The CDR3, as DNA: TGTGCCAGCAGCCAAGGAAGGACCGGGGAGCTGTTTTTT. Translating gives CASSQGRTGELFF. Full variable domain (rest looked up from reference TRBV7-9 and TRBJ2-2): DTGVSQNPRHKITKRGQNVTFRCDPISEHNRLYWYRQTLGQGPEFLTYFQNEAQLEKSRLLSDRFSAERPKGSFSTLEIQRTEQGDSAMYLCASSQGRTGELFFGEGSRLTVL.

The sample holds a few counts of this clone. The chain carries TRBV29-1 and TRBJ2-5, with TRBD1 matching over 8 bases. The CDR3 runs to 14 residues. Trimming removed 6 bases from V and 2 bases from J; junction bases left unmatched: 8. The germline CDR1 and CDR2 sequences are SQVTM and ANQGSEA. This CDR3 is CSVETGERQETQYF. The CDR3 DNA sequence: TGCAGCGTCGAGACAGGGGAGCGGCAAGAGACCCAGTACTTC.

The CDR3 loop is CSVGGQGDYGYTF. CDR3 in DNA: TGCAGCGTGGGTGGACAGGGGGACTATGGCTACACCTTC. The chain links TRBV29-1 to TRBJ1-2; 10 nucleotides line up with TRBD1. Germline CDR1 and CDR2: SQVTM and ANQGSEA. The length of the CDR3 is 13 residues. J gave up 3 bases and V 6 bases, and 4 bases lay outside the gene matches.

CDR3 region: CASSSGAFYGYTF. The CDR3 DNA is TGTGCCAGCAGCTCGGGGGCATTCTATGGCTACACCTTC. This chain links TRBV7-2 with TRBJ1-2, with D perhaps matching TRBD1 (6 bases). V was shortened by 4 bases and J by 4 bases, with 10 bases between the two germline ends. CDR3 size: 13 residues. The germline V gene has CDR1 SGHTA and CDR2 FQGNSA.

The chain links TRBV11-2 to TRBJ2-3; 14 bases are shared with TRBD2. The CDR3 consists of 18 residues. The germline gives CDR1 SGHAT, CDR2 FQNNGV. After removal of 4 bases from V and 3 bases from J, the junction contained 9 bases not matched to a gene. CDR3: CASSSGLAGDFGTDTQYF. CDR3 sequence (DNA): TGTGCCAGCAGCTCGGGACTAGCGGGAGATTTTGGGACAGATACGCAGTATTTT.

J is TRBJ1-2 and V is TRBV15; D is perhaps TRBD1 (5 bases). CDR1 LNHNV and CDR2 YYDKDF come from the germline V gene (reference sequence). The V gene lost 1 base and the J gene lost 5 bases, with 17 bases spanning the gap. The CDR3 sequence is 16 residues long. CDR3 amino acids: CATSRGGTRPYYGYTF. The CDR3 DNA is TGTGCCACCAGCAGAGGCGGGACCCGGCCTTATTATGGCTACACCTTC.

The V call is TRBV14, the J call TRBJ2-3; 7 positions match TRBD2. This CDR3 has 16 residues. The V and J ends lost 5 bases and 3 bases, in that order; junction bases with no gene match: 11. In germline, CDR1 is SGHDN, CDR2 FVKESK. CDR3 loop: CASSSRGLVATDTQYF. CDR3 nucleotides: TGTGCCAGCAGCTCCCGAGGACTAGTTGCGACAGATACGCAGTATTTT.

This clone has a single count. The chain joins TRBV19 to TRBJ2-1; 12 bases line up with TRBD2. Germline V gene sequence: CDR1 LNHDA, CDR2 SQIVND (reference sequence). J was trimmed by 7 bases and V by 6 bases; bases with no gene match: 10. The CDR3 sequence is 16 residues long. The chain's CDR3 is CASRRLAGALGNEQFF. The CDR3 coding sequence is TGTGCCAGTAGGAGACTAGCGGGAGCGCTCGGGAATGAGCAGTTCTTC. Using reference TRBV19 and TRBJ2-1 for the parts outside the CDR3, the full variable domain is DGGITQSPKYLFRKEGQNVTLSCEQNLNHDAMYWYRQDPGQGLRLIYYSQIVNDFQKGDIAEGYSVSREKKESFPLTVTSAQKNPTAFYLCASRRLAGALGNEQFFGPGTRLTVL.

This clone was picked up a small number of times. The chain recombines TRBV6-6 with TRBJ2-1; the match to TRBD2 covers 13 bases. The CDR3 runs to 13 residues. With 6 bases clipped from V and 9 bases from J, the junction kept 2 bases outside the gene matches. Germline values: CDR1 MNHNY, CDR2 SVGAGI (reference sequence). The CDR3 region is CASRGLAGSEQFF. The CDR3 DNA reads as TGTGCCAGCAGGGGACTAGCGGGATCTGAGCAGTTCTTC.